This T cell receptor beta chain was observed in a study of a mutant IDH1 vaccine in newly diagnosed glioma. Across the study: Vaccine dosing followed radiotherapy by 4-6 weeks, or accompanied temozolomide cycles.

As to this clone: The antigen remains unidentified.

The CDR3 length is 14 residues. Germline V gene lookup returns CDR1 MDHEN and CDR2 SYDVKM. V lost 6 bases and J lost 4, with 14 bases in between. The sample's time point: week 35, safety follow-up. Each dose delivered 300 ug of mutant IDH1 20-mer peptide subcutaneously with imiquimod. Patients in the study were vaccinated eight times, receiving shots in weeks 1, 3, 5, 7, 11, 15, 19 and 23. The astrocytomas were IDH1-mutant, ATRX-negative, and WHO grade 3 or 4. Study results and limitations: Across multiple MHC alleles, around 92% of patients had vaccine-induced responses.

Assay: immunoSEQ multiplex PCR; the TCRdb copy retains only in-frame clones and omits some. Of about 45,000 clones in the sample, approximately 92% were seen once. This clonotype was sampled from a man aged 45-65 years with glioma. Sequencing used PBMCs, obtained from a glioma patient whose treatment included an IDH1 peptide vaccine. This chain uses TRBV28 with TRBJ2-3; tentatively, D is TRBD2 (6 bases). In DNA, the CDR3 is TGTGCCAGCAGCTCGAGCGGGCAACCAGATACGCAGTATTTT. This encodes CASSSSGQPDTQYF.